A selection of T cell receptor beta chains follows, all from one sample in a study of monozygotic twins with inflammatory bowel disease. TCRdb reprocessed the 5' RACE reads, with one entry per CDR3 protein and no DNA. The sample's table shows more than 350,000 distinct CDR3 sequences. The specimen was blood. Receptor source: a human donor with ulcerative colitis or Crohn's disease, or a healthy co-twin of an affected twin (not recorded which). The CDR3 runs from the conserved cysteine through the conserved F or W.

14	TRBV10-3	TRBJ2-3	CAIRGAFSTDTQYF
14	TRBV19	TRBJ2-1	CASTSGRFYNEQFF
13	TRBV6-4	TRBJ2-5	CASSATSGAAQYF
15	TRBV12-3/TRBV12-4	TRBJ2-3	CASSTGSTSTDTQYF
14	TRBV29-1	TRBJ2-1	CSAEPGQTYNEQFF
15	TRBV7-3	TRBJ2-7	CASSLVGGQAYEQYF
13	TRBV12-5	TRBJ2-5	CASGFRDGETQYF
15	TRBV5-1	TRBJ2-2	CASSLGRGHTGELFF
15	TRBV7-9	TRBJ2-7	CASSSSRGVSYEQYF
12	TRBV6-6	TRBJ2-7	CAISTGQGEQYF
17	TRBV11-3	TRBJ2-2	CASSFGLAGGNTGELFF
13	TRBV20-1	TRBJ1-5	CSASGASNQPQHF
15	TRBV27	TRBJ1-2	CASSVLGTAHYGYTF
18	TRBV14	TRBJ1-1	CASSQERDRGQKNTEAFF
15	TRBV3-1	TRBJ1-6	CASSRATGTNSPLHF
15	TRBV9	TRBJ1-1	CASSVSRFMNTEAFF
13	TRBV27	TRBJ2-7	CASSFQMSYEQYF
14	TRBV12-3/TRBV12-4	TRBJ2-3	CATCGGPYTDTQYF
16	TRBV7-9	TRBJ2-1	CASSPRLASVGGEQFF
14	TRBV7-2	TRBJ2-2	CTSSSAGGAGELFF
12	TRBV7-2	TRBJ2-3	CASSYGLETQYF
16	TRBV20-1	TRBJ2-1	CSIQTATLSLENEQFF
17	TRBV5-1	TRBJ2-1	CASSWGLAGGPTEEQFF
13	TRBV27	TRBJ1-6	CASSLRENSPLHF
15	TRBV11-3	TRBJ2-1	CASSFSNSSYNEQFF
16	TRBV12-5	TRBJ2-3	CASGLSPETSADTQYF
13	TRBV5-1	TRBJ2-5	CASNTGDQETQYF
12	TRBV6-1	TRBJ2-7	CASRKDGYEQYF
12	TRBV3-1	TRBJ2-1	CASSQEVNEQFF
12	TRBV5-1	TRBJ1-3	CASSGNGNTIYF
14	TRBV4-2	TRBJ1-4	CASSVDRAGEKLFF
15	TRBV19	TRBJ2-3	CASVRAGQTSDTQYF
14	TRBV27	TRBJ1-2	CASREDRGPGGYTF
13	TRBV12-3/TRBV12-4	TRBJ2-7	CASTLRERGEQYF
15	TRBV28	TRBJ2-7	CASSSPSGPTYEQYF
17	TRBV4-3	TRBJ1-1	CASSLSTGTGVGAEAFF
13	TRBV18	TRBJ1-1	CASSPYRDTEAFF
15	TRBV10-3	TRBJ2-3	CAILSSGSFTDTQYF
15	TRBV12-3/TRBV12-4	TRBJ2-3	CASSLTGTGTDTQYF
16	TRBV5-1	TRBJ2-7	CASSLDGPDLAYEQYF
13	TRBV5-1	TRBJ2-7	CASSLVLWDEQYF
17	TRBV5-6	TRBJ2-2	CASSYGQHLMRTGELFF
15	TRBV2	TRBJ2-5	CASSALGLGQETQYF
14	TRBV14	TRBJ1-1	CASSQLGNTEGAFF
16	TRBV20-1	TRBJ2-1	CSASDSGGRSYNEQFF
15	TRBV2	TRBJ1-1	CASRPRTGMSTEAFF
15	TRBV7-8	TRBJ2-5	CASSLEGRAWETQYF
14	TRBV7-2	TRBJ2-7	CASSLQGGAAEQYF
11	TRBV30	TRBJ2-7	CAWRTEYEQYF
17	TRBV4-2	TRBJ2-3	CASSQEGIAGVADTQYF
13	TRBV20-1	TRBJ2-7	CSASPSGQYEQYF
17	TRBV4-3	TRBJ2-1	CASSQESAGTSYNEQFF
16	TRBV5-6	TRBJ2-3	CASSLAGSLVPDTQYF